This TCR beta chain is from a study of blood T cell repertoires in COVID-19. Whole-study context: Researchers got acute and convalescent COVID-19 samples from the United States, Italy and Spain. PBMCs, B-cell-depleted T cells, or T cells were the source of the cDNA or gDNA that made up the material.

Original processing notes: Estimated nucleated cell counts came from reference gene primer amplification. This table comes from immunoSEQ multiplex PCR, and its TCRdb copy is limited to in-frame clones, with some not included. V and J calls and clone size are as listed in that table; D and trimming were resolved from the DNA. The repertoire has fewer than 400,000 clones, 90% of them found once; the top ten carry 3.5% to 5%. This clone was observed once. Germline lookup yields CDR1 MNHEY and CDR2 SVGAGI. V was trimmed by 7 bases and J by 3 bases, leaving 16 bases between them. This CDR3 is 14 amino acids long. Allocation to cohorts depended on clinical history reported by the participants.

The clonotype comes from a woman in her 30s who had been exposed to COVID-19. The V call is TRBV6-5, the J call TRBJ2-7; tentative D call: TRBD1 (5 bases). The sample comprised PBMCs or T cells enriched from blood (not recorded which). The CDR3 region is CASTQGPQLYEQYF. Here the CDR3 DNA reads TGTGCCAGCACCCAGGGCCCCCAACTCTACGAGCAGTACTTC.